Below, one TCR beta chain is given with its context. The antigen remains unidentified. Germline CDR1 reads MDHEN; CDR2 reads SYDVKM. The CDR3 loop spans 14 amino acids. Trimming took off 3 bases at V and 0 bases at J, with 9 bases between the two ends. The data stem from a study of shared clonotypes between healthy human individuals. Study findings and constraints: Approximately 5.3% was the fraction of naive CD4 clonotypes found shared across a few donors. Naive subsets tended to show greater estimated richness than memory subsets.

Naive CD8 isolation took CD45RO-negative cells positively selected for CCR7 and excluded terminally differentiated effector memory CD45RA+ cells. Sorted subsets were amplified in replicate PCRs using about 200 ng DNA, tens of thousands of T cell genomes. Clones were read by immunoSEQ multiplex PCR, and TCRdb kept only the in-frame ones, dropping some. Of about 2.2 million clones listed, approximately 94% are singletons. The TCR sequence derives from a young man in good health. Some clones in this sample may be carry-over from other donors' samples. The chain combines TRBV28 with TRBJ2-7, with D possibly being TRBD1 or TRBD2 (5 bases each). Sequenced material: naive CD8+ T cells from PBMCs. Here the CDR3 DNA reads TGTGCCAGCAGTTTTCAGGGAGACTCCTACGAGCAGTACTTC. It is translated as CASSFQGDSYEQYF.